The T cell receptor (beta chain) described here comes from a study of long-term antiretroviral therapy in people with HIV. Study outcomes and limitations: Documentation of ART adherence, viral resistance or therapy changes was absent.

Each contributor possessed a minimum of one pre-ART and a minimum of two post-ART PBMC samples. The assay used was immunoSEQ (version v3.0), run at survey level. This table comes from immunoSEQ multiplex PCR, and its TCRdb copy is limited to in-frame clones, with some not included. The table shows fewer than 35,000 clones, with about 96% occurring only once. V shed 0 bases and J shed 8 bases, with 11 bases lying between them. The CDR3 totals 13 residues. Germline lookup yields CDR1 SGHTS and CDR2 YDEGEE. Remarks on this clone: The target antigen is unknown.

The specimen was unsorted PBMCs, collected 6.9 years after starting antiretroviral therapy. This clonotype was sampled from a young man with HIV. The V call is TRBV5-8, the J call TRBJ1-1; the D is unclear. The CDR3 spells CASSLVIPGEAFF. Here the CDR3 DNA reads TGTGCCAGCAGCTTGGTGATTCCTGGGGAAGCTTTCTTT.